This paragraph reports one T cell receptor beta chain. The antigen is unknown. An even split of each subset's genomic DNA across several immunoSEQ plates was performed. Only in-frame clones appear in the TCRdb table, and some are missing; sequencing was by immunoSEQ multiplex PCR. Among a few hundred thousand clones, nearly 97% were seen once, and the ten largest hold 0.095% to 0.12%. This sample stems from a study of shared clonotypes between healthy human individuals. General study results and limits: Among non-shared clonotypes, generation probabilities were lower than among those shared by all four donors.

Naive CD8 cells, CD45RO-negative and positively selected for CCR7, excluded terminally differentiated effector memory CD45RA+ cells. V lost 0 bases to trimming and J lost 3 bases, with 12 bases between them. The CDR3 consists of 15 residues. CDR1 and CDR2 from the germline V gene are MGHRA and YSYEKL. The sequence derives from a woman in her thirties in good health. Sequencing was carried out using naive CD8+ T cells sorted from blood. This chain connects TRBV4-1 to TRBJ2-7; D is ambiguous. In DNA form, the CDR3 reads TGCGCCAGCAGCCAAGATAATGGGTGGGGCTACGAGCAGTACTTC. It codes for CASSQDNGWGYEQYF.